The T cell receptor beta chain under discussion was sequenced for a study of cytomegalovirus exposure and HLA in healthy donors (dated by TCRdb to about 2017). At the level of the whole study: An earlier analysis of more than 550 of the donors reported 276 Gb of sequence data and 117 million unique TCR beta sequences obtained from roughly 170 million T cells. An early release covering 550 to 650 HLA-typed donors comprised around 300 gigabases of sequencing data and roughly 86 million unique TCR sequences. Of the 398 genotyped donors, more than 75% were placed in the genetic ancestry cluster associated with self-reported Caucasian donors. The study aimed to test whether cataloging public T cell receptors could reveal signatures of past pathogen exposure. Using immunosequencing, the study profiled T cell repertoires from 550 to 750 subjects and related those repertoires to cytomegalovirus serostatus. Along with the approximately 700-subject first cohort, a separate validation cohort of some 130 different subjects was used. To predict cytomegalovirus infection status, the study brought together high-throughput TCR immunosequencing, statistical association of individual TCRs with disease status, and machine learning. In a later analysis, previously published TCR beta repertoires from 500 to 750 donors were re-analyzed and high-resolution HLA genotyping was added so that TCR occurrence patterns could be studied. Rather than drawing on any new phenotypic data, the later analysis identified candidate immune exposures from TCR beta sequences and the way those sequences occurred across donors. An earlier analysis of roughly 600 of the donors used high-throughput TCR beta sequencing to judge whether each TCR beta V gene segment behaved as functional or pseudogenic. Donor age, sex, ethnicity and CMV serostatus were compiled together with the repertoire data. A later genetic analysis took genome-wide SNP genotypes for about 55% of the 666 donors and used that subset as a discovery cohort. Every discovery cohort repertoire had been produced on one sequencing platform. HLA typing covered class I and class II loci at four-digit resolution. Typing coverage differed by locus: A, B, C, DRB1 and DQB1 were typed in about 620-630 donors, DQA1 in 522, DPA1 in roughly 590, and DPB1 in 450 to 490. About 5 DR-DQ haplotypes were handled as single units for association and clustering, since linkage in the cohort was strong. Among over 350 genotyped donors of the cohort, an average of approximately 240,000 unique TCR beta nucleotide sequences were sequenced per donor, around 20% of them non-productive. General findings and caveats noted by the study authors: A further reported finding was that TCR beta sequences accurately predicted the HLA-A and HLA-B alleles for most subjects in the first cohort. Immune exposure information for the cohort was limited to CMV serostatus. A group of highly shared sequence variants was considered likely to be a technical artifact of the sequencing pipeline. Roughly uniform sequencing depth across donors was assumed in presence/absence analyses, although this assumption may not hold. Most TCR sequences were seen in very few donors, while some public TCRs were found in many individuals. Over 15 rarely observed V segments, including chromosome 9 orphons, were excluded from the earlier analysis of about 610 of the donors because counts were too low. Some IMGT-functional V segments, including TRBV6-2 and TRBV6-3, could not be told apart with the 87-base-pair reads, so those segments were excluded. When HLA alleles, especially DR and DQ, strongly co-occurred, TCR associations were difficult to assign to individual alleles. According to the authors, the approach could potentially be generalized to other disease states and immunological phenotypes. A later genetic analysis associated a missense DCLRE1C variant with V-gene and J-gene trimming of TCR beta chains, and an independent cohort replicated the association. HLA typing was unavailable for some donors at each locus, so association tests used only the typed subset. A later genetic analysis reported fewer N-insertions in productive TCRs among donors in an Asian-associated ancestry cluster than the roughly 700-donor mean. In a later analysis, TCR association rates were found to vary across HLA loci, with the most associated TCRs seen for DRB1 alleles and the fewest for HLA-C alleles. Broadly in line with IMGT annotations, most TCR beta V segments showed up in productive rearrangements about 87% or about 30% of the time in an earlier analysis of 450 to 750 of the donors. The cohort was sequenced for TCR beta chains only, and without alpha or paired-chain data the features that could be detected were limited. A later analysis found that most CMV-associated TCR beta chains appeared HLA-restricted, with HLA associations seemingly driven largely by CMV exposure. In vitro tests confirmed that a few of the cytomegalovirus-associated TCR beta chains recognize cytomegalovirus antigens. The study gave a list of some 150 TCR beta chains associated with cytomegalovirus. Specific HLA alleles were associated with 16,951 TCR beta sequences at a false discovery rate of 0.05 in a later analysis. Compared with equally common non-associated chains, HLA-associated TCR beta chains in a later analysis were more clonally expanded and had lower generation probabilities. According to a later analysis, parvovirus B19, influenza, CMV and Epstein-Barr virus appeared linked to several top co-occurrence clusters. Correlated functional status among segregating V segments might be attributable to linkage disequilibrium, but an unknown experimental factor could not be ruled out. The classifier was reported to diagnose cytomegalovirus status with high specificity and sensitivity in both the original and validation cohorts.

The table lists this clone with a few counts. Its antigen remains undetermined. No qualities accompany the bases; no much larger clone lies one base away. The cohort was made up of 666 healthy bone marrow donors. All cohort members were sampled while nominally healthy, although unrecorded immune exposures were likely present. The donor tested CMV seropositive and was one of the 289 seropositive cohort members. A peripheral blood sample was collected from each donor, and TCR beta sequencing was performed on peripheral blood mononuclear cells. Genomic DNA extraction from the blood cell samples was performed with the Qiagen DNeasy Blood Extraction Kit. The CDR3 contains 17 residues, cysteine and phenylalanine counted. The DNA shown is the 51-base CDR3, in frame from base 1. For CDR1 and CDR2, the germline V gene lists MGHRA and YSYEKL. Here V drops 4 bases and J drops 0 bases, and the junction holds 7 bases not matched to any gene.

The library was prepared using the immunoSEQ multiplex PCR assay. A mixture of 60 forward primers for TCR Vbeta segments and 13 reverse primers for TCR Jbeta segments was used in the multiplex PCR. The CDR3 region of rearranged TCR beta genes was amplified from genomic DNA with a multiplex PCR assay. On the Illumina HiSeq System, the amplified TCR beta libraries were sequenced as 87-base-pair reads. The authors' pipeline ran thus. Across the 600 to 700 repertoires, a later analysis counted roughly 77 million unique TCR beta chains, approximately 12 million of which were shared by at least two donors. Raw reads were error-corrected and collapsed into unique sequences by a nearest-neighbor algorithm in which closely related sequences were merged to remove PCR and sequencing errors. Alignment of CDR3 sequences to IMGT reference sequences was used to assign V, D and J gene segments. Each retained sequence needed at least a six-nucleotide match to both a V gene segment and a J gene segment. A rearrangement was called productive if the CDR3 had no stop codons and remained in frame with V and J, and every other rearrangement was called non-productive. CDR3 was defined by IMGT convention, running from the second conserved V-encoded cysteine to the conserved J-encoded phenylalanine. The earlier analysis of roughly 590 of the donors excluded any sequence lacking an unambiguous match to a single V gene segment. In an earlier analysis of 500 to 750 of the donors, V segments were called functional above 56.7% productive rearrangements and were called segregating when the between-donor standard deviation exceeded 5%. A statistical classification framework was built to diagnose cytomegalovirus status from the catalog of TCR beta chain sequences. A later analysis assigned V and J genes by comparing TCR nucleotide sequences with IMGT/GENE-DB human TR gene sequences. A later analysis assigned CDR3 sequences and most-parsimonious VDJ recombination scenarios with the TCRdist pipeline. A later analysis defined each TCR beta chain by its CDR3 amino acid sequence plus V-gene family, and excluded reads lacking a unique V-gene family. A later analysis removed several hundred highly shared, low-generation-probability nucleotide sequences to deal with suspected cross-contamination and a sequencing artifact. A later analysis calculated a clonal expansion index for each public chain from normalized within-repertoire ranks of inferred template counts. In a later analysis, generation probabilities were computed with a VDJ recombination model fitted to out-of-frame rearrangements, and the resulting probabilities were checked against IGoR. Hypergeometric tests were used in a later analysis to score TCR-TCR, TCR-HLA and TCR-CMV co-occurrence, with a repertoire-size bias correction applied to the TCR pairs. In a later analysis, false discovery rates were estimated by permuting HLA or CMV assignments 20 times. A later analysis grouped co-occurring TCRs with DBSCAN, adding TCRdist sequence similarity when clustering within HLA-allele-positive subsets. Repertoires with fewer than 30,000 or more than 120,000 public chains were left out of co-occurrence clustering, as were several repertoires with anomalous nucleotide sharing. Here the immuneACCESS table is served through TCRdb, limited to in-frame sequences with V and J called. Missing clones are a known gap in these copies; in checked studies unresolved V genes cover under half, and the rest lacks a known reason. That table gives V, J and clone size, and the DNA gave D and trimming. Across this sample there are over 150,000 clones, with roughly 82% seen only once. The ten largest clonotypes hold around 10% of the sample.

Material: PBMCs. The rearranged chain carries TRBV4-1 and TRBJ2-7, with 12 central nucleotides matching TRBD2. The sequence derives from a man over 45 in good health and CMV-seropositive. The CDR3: CASSLRTSGMNSYEQYF. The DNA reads TGCGCCAGCAGCCTTAGGACTAGCGGGATGAACTCCTACGAGCAGTACTTC.